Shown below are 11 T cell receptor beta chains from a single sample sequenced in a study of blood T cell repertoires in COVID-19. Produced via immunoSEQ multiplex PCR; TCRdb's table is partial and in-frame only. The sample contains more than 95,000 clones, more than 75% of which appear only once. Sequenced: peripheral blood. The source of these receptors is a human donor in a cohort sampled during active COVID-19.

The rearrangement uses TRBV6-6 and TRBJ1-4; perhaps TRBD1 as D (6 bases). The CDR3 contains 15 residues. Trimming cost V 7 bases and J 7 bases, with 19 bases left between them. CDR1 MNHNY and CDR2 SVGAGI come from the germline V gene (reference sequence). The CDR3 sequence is CASIQVGGVGEKLFF. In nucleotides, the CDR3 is TGTGCCAGCATCCAAGTAGGGGGAGTGGGTGAAAAACTGTTTTTT.

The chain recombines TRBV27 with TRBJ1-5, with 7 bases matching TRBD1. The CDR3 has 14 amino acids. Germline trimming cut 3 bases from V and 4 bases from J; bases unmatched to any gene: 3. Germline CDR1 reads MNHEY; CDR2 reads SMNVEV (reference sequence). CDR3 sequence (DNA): TGTGCCAGCAGTTTGGGCAGGGGGAATCAGCCCCAGCATTTT. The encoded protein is CASSLGRGNQPQHF.

CDR3 DNA sequence: TGCGCCAGCAGCTTGAGGTTGGGACAGACCAACTACGAGCAGTACTTC. Protein: CASSLRLGQTNYEQYF. The rearrangement uses TRBV5-1 and TRBJ2-7; the match to TRBD1 covers 7 bases. The trim removed 1 base at V and 3 bases at J, leaving 10 bases unmatched. From germline, CDR1 is SGHRS and CDR2 YFSETQ. CDR3 length: 16 amino acids.

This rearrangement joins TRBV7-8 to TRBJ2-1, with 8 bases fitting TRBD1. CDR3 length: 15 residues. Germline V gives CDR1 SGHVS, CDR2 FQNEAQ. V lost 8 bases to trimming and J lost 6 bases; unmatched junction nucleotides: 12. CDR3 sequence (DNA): TGTGCCAGCGGGTTCTTGGGACAGGTCTTCAATGAGCAGTTCTTC. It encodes CASGFLGQVFNEQFF.

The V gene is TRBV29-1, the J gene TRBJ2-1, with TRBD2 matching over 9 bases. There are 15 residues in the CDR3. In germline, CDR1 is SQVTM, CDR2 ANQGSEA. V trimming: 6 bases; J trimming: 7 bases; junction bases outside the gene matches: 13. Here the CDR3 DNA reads TGCAGCGTGGAGGGTGCTAGCGGGGTCATAAATGAGCAGTTCTTC. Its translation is CSVEGASGVINEQFF.

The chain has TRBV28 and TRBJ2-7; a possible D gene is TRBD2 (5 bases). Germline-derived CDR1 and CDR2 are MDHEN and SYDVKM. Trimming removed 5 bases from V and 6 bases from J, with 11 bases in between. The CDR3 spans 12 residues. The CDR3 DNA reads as TGTGCCAGCAGTAGCCAAGGGAGCGAGCAGTACTTC. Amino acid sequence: CASSSQGSEQYF.

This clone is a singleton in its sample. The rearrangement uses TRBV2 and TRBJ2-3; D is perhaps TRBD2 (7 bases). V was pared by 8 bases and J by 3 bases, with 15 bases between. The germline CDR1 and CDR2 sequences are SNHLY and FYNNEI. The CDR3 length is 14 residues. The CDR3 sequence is CASRGRGATDTQYF. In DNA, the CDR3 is TGTGCCAGCCGGGGTCGGGGGGCAACAGATACGCAGTATTTT.

CDR3 sequence reads: CASSMPARGNTIYF. As DNA, the CDR3 is TGTGCCAGTAGTATGCCAGCCAGGGGTAACACCATATATTTT. The genes are TRBV19 and TRBJ1-3, with a weak D call TRBD1 (6 bases). Germline CDR1 LNHDA, CDR2 SQIVND (reference sequence). There are 14 residues in the CDR3. V was trimmed by 3 bases and J by 7 bases, leaving 13 bases between them. Filled out from reference TRBV19 and TRBJ1-3, the complete variable domain reads DGGITQSPKYLFRKEGQNVTLSCEQNLNHDAMYWYRQDPGQGLRLIYYSQIVNDFQKGDIAEGYSVSREKKESFPLTVTSAQKNPTAFYLCASSMPARGNTIYFGEGSWLTVV.

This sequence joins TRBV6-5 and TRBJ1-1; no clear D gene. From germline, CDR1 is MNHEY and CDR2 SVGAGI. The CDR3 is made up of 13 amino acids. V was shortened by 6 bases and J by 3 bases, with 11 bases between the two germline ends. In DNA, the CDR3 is TGTGCCAGCAGCACCGAGGCGTACACTGAAGCTTTCTTT. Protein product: CASSTEAYTEAFF.

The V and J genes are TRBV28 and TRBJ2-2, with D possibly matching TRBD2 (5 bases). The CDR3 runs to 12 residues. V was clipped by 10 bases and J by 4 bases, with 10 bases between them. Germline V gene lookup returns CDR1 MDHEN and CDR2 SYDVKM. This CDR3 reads CAIRGLTGELFF. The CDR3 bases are TGTGCCATCCGGGGTCTCACCGGGGAGCTGTTTTTT.

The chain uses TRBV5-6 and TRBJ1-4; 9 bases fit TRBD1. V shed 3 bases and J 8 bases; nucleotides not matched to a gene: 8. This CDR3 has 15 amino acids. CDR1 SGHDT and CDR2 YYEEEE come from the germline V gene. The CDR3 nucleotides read TGTGCCAGCAGCTCTCCGGGACAGGGCTGGGAAAAACTGTTTTTT. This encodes CASSSPGQGWEKLFF.